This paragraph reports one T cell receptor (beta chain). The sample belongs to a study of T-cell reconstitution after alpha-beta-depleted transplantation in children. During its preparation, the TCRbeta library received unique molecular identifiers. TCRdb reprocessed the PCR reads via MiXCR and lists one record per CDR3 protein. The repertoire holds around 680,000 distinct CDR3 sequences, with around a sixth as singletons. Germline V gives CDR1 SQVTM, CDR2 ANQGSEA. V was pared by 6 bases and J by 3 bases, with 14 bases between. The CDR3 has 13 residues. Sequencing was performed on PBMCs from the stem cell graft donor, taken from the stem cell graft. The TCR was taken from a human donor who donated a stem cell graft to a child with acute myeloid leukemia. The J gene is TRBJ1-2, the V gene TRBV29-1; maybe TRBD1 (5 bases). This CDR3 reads CSVPRGLDYGYTF. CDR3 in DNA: TGCAGCGTCCCGAGGGGTCTTGACTATGGCTACACCTTC.